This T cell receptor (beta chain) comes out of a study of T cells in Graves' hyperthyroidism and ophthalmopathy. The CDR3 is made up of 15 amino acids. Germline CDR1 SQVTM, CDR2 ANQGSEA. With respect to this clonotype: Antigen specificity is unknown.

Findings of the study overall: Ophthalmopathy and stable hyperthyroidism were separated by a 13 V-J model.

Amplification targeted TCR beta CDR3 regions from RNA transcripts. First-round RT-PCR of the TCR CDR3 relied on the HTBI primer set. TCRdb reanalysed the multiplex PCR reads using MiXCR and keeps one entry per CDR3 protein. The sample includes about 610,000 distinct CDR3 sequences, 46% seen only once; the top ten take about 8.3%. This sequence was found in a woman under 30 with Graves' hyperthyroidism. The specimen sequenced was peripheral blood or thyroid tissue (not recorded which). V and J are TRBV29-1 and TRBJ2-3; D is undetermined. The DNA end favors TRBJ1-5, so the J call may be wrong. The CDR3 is CSIQGIGSSTDTQHF. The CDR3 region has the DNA TGCAGCATACAAGGGATCGGTTCTAGCACAGATACGCAGCATTTT.